Listed here are 21 T cell receptor beta chains from one sample, sequenced in a study of cytomegalovirus exposure and HLA in healthy donors. Primers included in the PCR were 60 Vbeta and 13 Jbeta primers. Clones were sequenced by immunoSEQ multiplex PCR, and TCRdb holds only the in-frame ones, with some missing. The sample includes about 90,000 clones, 70% to 85% of them seen just once. Sequenced: PBMCs. The receptors were sampled from a man aged 25-40 years in good health and CMV-seronegative.

The V call is TRBV10-2, the J call TRBJ2-1, with TRBD2 matching over 7 bases. Germline V gene lookup returns CDR1 WSHSY and CDR2 SAAADI. J was trimmed by 3 bases and V by 7 bases; bases with no gene match: 3. The CDR3 covers 13 residues. In DNA form, the CDR3 reads TGCGCCAGCAACCGGGGGGACTACAATGAGCAGTTCTTC. Translated, it gives CASNRGDYNEQFF.

This chain links TRBV11-2 with TRBJ1-2; no firm D call. V lost 4 bases and J 7 bases, leaving 10 bases between the germline ends. The CDR3 totals 12 residues. CDR1 SGHAT and CDR2 FQNNGV come from the germline V gene. The CDR3 is CASSSVWAGYTF. CDR3 DNA: TGTGCCAGCAGCTCCGTCTGGGCTGGCTACACCTTC.

This sequence joins TRBV2 and TRBJ1-4, with 7 bases matching TRBD1. Trimming cost V 6 bases and J 7 bases; bases outside gene matches: 14. From germline, CDR1 is SNHLY and CDR2 FYNNEI. This CDR3 has 16 residues. DNA of the CDR3: TGTGCCAGCAGGAGTATACCACAGGGACAGACTGAAAAACTGTTTTTT. This sequence encodes CASRSIPQGQTEKLFF.

J is TRBJ1-3 and V is TRBV5-1, with D possibly matching TRBD1 (5 bases). V shed 6 bases and J shed 2 bases, with 9 bases lying between them. Germline CDR1 reads SGHRS; CDR2 reads YFSETQ. The CDR3 contains 13 residues. Written as DNA, the CDR3 is TGCGCCAGCACTAGGACACCTGGAAACACCATATATTTT. Protein sequence: CASTRTPGNTIYF.

The gene calls are TRBV28 and TRBJ2-3; 8 bases align to TRBD2. There are 19 residues in the CDR3. The V segment lost 5 bases and the J segment 6 bases; nucleotides outside the gene matches: 22. Germline CDR1 reads MDHEN; CDR2 reads SYDVKM. The CDR3 coding sequence is TGTGCCAGCAGTACTCTCCGCGCGCGACGGGGGGGCCAATCGGATACGCAGTATTTT. Protein sequence: CASSTLRARRGGQSDTQYF.

The chain has TRBV11-3 and TRBJ1-1, with D possibly being TRBD1 (5 bases). CDR1 and CDR2 (germline): SGHNT, YENEEA. The V gene lost 1 base and the J gene lost 2 bases, with 8 bases spanning the gap. The CDR3 runs to 14 residues. The CDR3 DNA follows: TGTGCCAGCAGCTTAGTAACAGGCAACACTGAAGCTTTCTTT. Translating gives CASSLVTGNTEAFF.

The V and J genes are TRBV6-1 and TRBJ1-4; TRBD1 matches at 8 bases. V was pared by 3 bases and J by 5 bases, with 5 bases of the junction left unmatched. The CDR3 runs 15 residues. Germline CDR1 and CDR2: MNHNS and SASEGT. CDR3 nucleotide sequence: TGTGCCAGCAGTGACCTGGGACAGGTCAATGAAAAACTGTTTTTT. This translates into CASSDLGQVNEKLFF.

This clone occurred once. CDR3 in DNA: TGCGCCAGCAGCTTGGACGCGGGGGGCGCCTACAATGAGCAGTTCTTC. Amino acids: CASSLDAGGAYNEQFF. The rearrangement uses TRBV5-1 and TRBJ2-1; the match to TRBD2 covers 8 bases. This CDR3 has 16 residues. Germline CDR1 and CDR2: SGHRS and YFSETQ. With V trimmed by 0 bases and J by 2 bases, 4 bases remained unmatched.

The rearrangement uses TRBV9 and TRBJ2-7; D is ambiguous. This CDR3 has 14 amino acids. V shed 0 bases and J shed 2 bases, with 9 bases lying between them. Germline V gives CDR1 SGDLS, CDR2 YYNGEE. CDR3 bases: TGTGCCAGCAGCGTAGGACAAGAACCCTACGAGCAGTACTTC. Its protein product is CASSVGQEPYEQYF.

The chain employs TRBV14 and TRBJ1-2, with 10 bases aligning to TRBD1. Germline lookup yields CDR1 SGHDN and CDR2 FVKESK. The ends lost 2 bases at V and 2 bases at J; junction bases unmatched: 8. The CDR3 has 17 amino acids. CDR3 nucleotides: TGTGCCAGCAGCCAATTAAAAGGACAGGGGGAAAACTATGGCTACACCTTC. Translating gives CASSQLKGQGENYGYTF.

V gene TRBV28 combines with J gene TRBJ2-1, with D possibly TRBD1 on 6 matching bases. Germline V lookup: CDR1 MDHEN, CDR2 SYDVKM. The V end was cut by 6 bases, the J end by 0 bases, with 15 bases between. The CDR3 consists of 16 residues. The CDR3 is CASSPDDRISYNEQFF. The CDR3 DNA is TGTGCCAGCAGCCCCGACGACAGGATCTCCTACAATGAGCAGTTCTTC.

V and J are TRBV7-3 and TRBJ2-3; tentative D call: TRBD1 (7 bases). This CDR3 region has 13 residues. The ends were cut back, 3 bases at V and 5 bases at J, with 9 bases in the middle. Germline V gives CDR1 SGHTA, CDR2 FQGTGA. This chain's CDR3 is CASSFQGGDTQYF. The CDR3 coding sequence is TGTGCCAGCAGCTTTCAGGGGGGAGATACGCAGTATTTT.

V is TRBV5-1 and J is TRBJ1-2, with a possible D match to TRBD1 (6 bases). Trimming removed 4 bases from V and 7 bases from J, with 17 bases in between. This CDR3 contains 14 residues. Per the germline V gene, CDR1 is SGHRS and CDR2 is YFSETQ. This CDR3 is CASSPDRADRGYTF. The CDR3 DNA reads TGCGCCAGCAGCCCGGACAGAGCTGATCGTGGCTACACCTTC.

The genes are TRBV7-6 and TRBJ2-1, with 9 positions matching TRBD1. The germline gives CDR1 SGHVS, CDR2 FNYEAQ. With 8 bases clipped from V and 5 bases from J, the junction kept 7 bases outside the gene matches. This CDR3 spans 14 amino acids. The CDR3 region is CASGRTGVDNEQFF. The CDR3, as DNA: TGTGCCAGCGGAAGGACAGGGGTGGACAATGAGCAGTTCTTC.

The chain has TRBV5-8 and TRBJ1-5; 10 bases agree with TRBD1. The length of the CDR3 is 16 residues. Germline V gene sequence: CDR1 SGHTS, CDR2 YDEGEE. The trim removed 4 bases at V and 4 bases at J, leaving 8 bases unmatched. The CDR3 loop reads CASSPRTGGRNQPQHF. DNA of the CDR3: TGTGCCAGCAGCCCCCGGACAGGGGGAAGGAATCAGCCCCAGCATTTT.

The chain combines TRBV20-1 with TRBJ2-5; D gene unclear. CDR3 length: 11 residues. The V gene lost 3 bases and the J gene lost 2 bases, with 4 bases spanning the gap. Germline V lookup: CDR1 DFQATT, CDR2 SNEGSKA (reference sequence). The CDR3 reads CSASSQETQYF. In DNA, the CDR3 is TGCAGTGCTAGCTCGCAAGAGACCCAGTACTTC.

The chain uses TRBV6-5 and TRBJ1-5; perhaps TRBD1 as D (5 bases). This CDR3 has 15 amino acids. V was trimmed by 0 bases and J by 5 bases, leaving 11 bases between them. In germline, CDR1 is MNHEY, CDR2 SVGAGI. DNA for the CDR3: TGTGCCAGCAGTTACTCGCCAGGGAGGGATCAGCCCCAGCATTTT. Translated: CASSYSPGRDQPQHF.

This chain uses TRBV30 with TRBJ2-2, with TRBD1 matching over 7 bases. Germline trimming cut 6 bases from V and 1 base from J; bases unmatched to any gene: 2. The CDR3 runs 13 residues. Germline CDR1 is GTSNPN and CDR2 is SVGIG (reference sequence). This CDR3 is CACRTGNTGELFF. For the CDR3, the DNA is TGTGCCTGTAGGACAGGGAACACCGGGGAGCTGTTTTTT.

The rearrangement links TRBV7-2 to TRBJ2-1, with 10 bases fitting TRBD2. This CDR3 has 15 amino acids. V trimming: 0 bases; J trimming: 6 bases; junction bases outside the gene matches: 2. Germline CDR1 and CDR2: SGHTA and FQGNSA. CDR3 protein: CASSLASGGINEQFF. The CDR3 coding sequence is TGTGCCAGCAGCTTAGCTAGCGGGGGGATCAATGAGCAGTTCTTC.

The rearrangement joins TRBV14 to TRBJ2-7; 7 nucleotides align to TRBD1. V trimming: 4 bases; J trimming: 3 bases; junction bases outside the gene matches: 12. The CDR3 consists of 16 residues. Germline values: CDR1 SGHDN, CDR2 FVKESK. CDR3 amino acids: CASSRRQGMLIYEQYF. CDR3 nucleotides: TGTGCCAGCAGCCGAAGACAGGGTATGCTGATCTACGAGCAGTACTTC.

The rearrangement joins TRBV5-1 to TRBJ2-7, with D hard to call. CDR1 is SGHRS and CDR2 is YFSETQ in the germline V gene. The CDR3 contains 13 residues. Trimming stripped 0 bases from V and 4 bases from J, with 8 bases between. This CDR3 reads CASSLATGYEQYF. CDR3 nucleotide sequence: TGCGCCAGCAGCTTGGCCACGGGTTACGAGCAGTACTTC.